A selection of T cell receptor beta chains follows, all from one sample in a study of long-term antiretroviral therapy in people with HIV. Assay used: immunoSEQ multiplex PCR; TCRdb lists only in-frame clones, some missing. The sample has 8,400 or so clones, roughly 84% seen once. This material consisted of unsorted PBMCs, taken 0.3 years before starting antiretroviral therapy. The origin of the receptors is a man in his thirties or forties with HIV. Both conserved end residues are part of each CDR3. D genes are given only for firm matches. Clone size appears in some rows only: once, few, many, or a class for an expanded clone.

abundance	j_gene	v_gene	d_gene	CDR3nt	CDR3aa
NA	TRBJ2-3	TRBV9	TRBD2	TGTGCCAGCAGCCTTTTCGGGGGGGACACAGATACGCAGTATTTT	CASSLFGGDTDTQYF
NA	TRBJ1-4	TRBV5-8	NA	TGTGCCAGCCTCACCGACAGCGCAACTAATGAAAAACTGTTTTTT	CASLTDSATNEKLFF
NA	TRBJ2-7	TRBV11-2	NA	TGTGCCAGCAGCTTAGAACAGGTCACCTACGAGCAGTACTTC	CASSLEQVTYEQYF
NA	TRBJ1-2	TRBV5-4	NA	TGTGCCAGCAACGATTACAGGGACACTAACTATGGCTACACCTTC	CASNDYRDTNYGYTF
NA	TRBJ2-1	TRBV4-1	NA	TGCGCCAGCAGCCAATCCGGGGTTGAGCAGTTCTTC	CASSQSGVEQFF
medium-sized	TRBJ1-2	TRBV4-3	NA	TGCGCCAGCAGCCAAGACGCTGGGAACTATGGCTACACCTTC	CASSQDAGNYGYTF
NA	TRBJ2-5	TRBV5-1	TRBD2	TGCGCCAGCAGCTTGGTGGTAGCGGGAAGGGAGACCCAGTACTTC	CASSLVVAGRETQYF
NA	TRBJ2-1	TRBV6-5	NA	TGTGCCAGCAGTTACTCAACCCGGGCGAATGAGCAGTTCTTC	CASSYSTRANEQFF
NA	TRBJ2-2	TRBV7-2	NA	TGTGCCAGCAGCTTCCAAGAGGGGGTGCGGACCGGGGAGCTGTTTTTT	CASSFQEGVRTGELFF
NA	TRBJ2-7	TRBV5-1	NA	TGCGCCAGCAGCGCGAGAGCCTCCTACGAGCAGTACTTC	CASSARASYEQYF
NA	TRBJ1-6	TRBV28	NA	TGTGCCAGCAGTTTCAACCCGGACAGAATCCACTTT	CASSFNPDRIHF
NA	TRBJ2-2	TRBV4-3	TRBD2	TGCGCCAGCAGCCCTGCGGGGGTGGCCGGGGAGCTGTTTTTT	CASSPAGVAGELFF
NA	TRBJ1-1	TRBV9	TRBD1	TGTGCCAGCAGGGAGACAGGGGGCGTGAGCACTGAAGCTTTCTTT	CASRETGGVSTEAFF
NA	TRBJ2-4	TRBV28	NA	TGTGCCAGCAGTTTGAAAGTCCTCCCCGGGGTCATTCAGTACTTC	CASSLKVLPGVIQYF
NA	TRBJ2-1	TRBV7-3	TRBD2	TGTGCCAGCAGCCCCGGGACTACCTACAATGAGCAGTTCTTC	CASSPGTTYNEQFF
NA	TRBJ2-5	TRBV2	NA	TGTGCCAGCACCGACACTTTTCAAGAGACCCAGTACTTC	CASTDTFQETQYF
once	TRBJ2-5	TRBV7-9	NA	TGTGCCAGCAGTCCGACAGATTTCCAAGAGACCCAGTACTTC	CASSPTDFQETQYF
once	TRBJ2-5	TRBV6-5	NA	TGTGCCAGCAGTACCAGCAGTGGGCCTTGGGAGACCCAGTACTTC	CASSTSSGPWETQYF
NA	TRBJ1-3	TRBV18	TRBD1	TGTGCCAGCTCTCAAGGGACAGGTGGAAACACCATATATTTT	CASSQGTGGNTIYF
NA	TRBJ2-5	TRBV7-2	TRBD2	TGTGCCAGCAGCTTACAGCCTAGCGGGGGGTCAGAGACCCAGTACTTC	CASSLQPSGGSETQYF
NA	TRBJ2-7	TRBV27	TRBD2	TGTGCCAGTAGGACTAGCGGGAGCTACGAGCAGTACTTC	CASRTSGSYEQYF
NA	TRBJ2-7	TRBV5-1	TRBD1	TGCGCCAGCAGTTCGGGACAGGTTCCCTACGAGCAGTACTTC	CASSSGQVPYEQYF
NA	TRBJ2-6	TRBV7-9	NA	TGTGCCAGCAGCTTAAAGACAGGCCCCTCTGGGGCCAACGTCCTGACTTTC	CASSLKTGPSGANVLTF
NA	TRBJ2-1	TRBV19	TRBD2	TGTGCCAGTAGTATAGGAAGCGGGACCCAGTACGATGAGCAGTTCTTC	CASSIGSGTQYDEQFF
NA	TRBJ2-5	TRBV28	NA	TGTGCCAGCATAGGGGAGACCCAGTACTTC	CASIGETQYF
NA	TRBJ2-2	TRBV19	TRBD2	TGTGCCAGTACGACGGGAGGGAACACCGGGGAGCTGTTTTTT	CASTTGGNTGELFF